This passage covers 7 T cell receptor beta chains from one sample sequenced in a study of T-cell reconstitution after alpha-beta-depleted transplantation in children. The TCRbeta library incorporated unique molecular identifiers. TCRdb called the PCR reads again in MiXCR, with one record for every CDR3 protein. The profile shows 170,000 or so distinct CDR3 sequences, about 6.4% of them singletons. This specimen was PBMCs from the stem cell graft donor, taken from the stem cell graft. These receptors all stem from a human donor who donated a stem cell graft to a child with Wiskott-Aldrich syndrome.

The table lists this clonotype with many counts. The V and J genes are TRBV25-1 and TRBJ2-7, with D possibly being TRBD1 (5 bases). V was pared by 1 base and J by 2 bases, with 18 bases between. The germline V gene encodes CDR1 MGHDK and CDR2 SYGVNS. The CDR3 has 17 residues. CDR3 coding DNA: TGTGCCAGCAGTGAATGGGGTGAGACAGTTTTCACCTACGAGCAGTACTTC. Protein: CASSEWGETVFTYEQYF.

This clonotype was seen repeatedly, ten times or more. V and J are TRBV29-1 and TRBJ1-5; D remains ambiguous. Trimming took off 7 bases at V and 4 bases at J, with 11 bases between the two ends. The CDR3 has 12 residues. Germline V gene sequence: CDR1 SQVTM, CDR2 ANQGSEA. The CDR3 sequence: CSASLRNQPQHF. DNA for the CDR3: TGCAGCGCAAGTCTACGGAATCAGCCCCAGCATTTT.

The rearrangement links TRBV18 to TRBJ2-3; no clear D gene. The ends were cut back, 0 bases at V and 0 bases at J, with 10 bases in the middle. Germline values: CDR1 KGHSH, CDR2 LQKENI. CDR3 length: 16 amino acids. CDR3 nucleotide sequence: TGTGCCAGCTCACCACCGCAGCCTGGAAGCACAGATACGCAGTATTTT. This sequence encodes CASSPPQPGSTDTQYF.

The V call is TRBV24-1, the J call TRBJ1-1; D perhaps matches TRBD1 (6 bases). Trimming took off 3 bases at V and 8 bases at J, with 15 bases between the two ends. The CDR3 contains 14 residues. Germline CDR1 KGHDR, CDR2 SFDVKD. CDR3 residues: CATSDRGQTTEAFF. The CDR3 bases are TGTGCCACCAGTGATCGAGGACAGACCACGGAAGCTTTCTTT.

In this sample, this clonotype turned up many times. The rearrangement joins TRBV5-1 to TRBJ2-6; 9 bases are a match to TRBD1. The V segment lost 5 bases and the J segment 0 bases; nucleotides outside the gene matches: 9. CDR3 length: 18 amino acids. CDR1 and CDR2 (germline): SGHRS, YFSETQ. CDR3 coding DNA: TGCGCCAGCAGACCCTGGGACAGGGCCAGCTCTGGGGCCAACGTCCTGACTTTC. Encoded protein: CASRPWDRASSGANVLTF.

This clonotype was recorded once. The chain is built from TRBV30 and TRBJ2-1, with D unresolved. Germline V CDR1 and CDR2: GTSNPN, SVGIG (reference sequence). CDR3 size: 17 residues. Trimming removed 7 bases at V and 1 base at J, with 23 bases between. The DNA for the CDR3 is TGTGCCTTCCGACCTGATAGTCCCCAGCGTTCCTACAATGAGCAGTTCTTC. Amino acids: CAFRPDSPQRSYNEQFF. Complete variable domain (other parts from reference TRBV30 and TRBJ2-1): SQTIHQWPATLVQPVGSPLSLECTVEGTSNPNLYWYRQAAGRGLQLLFYSVGIGQISSEVPQNLSASRPQDRQFILSSKKLLLSDSGFYLCAFRPDSPQRSYNEQFFGPGTRLTVL.

This clonotype showed up many times. The chain combines TRBV12-3 or TRBV12-4 with TRBJ2-3; D is perhaps TRBD1 or TRBD2 (5 bases each). The CDR3 contains 16 residues. V was shortened by 4 bases and J by 1 base, with 15 bases between the two germline ends. The CDR3 region has the DNA TGTGCCAGCAGTTCCCCTGGACATAGCGGCACAGATACGCAGTATTTT. It translates to CASSSPGHSGTDTQYF.